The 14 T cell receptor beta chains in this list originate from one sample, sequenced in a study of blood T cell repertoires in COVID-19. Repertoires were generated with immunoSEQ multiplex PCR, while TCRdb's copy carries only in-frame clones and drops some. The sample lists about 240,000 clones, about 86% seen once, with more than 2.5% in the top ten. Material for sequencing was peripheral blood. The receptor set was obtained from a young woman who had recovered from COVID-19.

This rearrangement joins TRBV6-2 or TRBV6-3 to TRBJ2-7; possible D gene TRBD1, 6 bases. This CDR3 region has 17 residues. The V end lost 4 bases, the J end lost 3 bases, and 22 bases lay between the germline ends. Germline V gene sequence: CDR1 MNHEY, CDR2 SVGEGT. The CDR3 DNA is TGTGCCAGCAGTTCCCACCGGATGAACAGGGATATCTACGAGCAGTACTTC. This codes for CASSSHRMNRDIYEQYF.

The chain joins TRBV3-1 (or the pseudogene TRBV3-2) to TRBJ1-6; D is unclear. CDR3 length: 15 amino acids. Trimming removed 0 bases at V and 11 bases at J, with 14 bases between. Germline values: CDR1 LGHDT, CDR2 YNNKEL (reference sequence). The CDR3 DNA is TGTGCCAGCAGCCAAGAAGATCGGGATACTGCACCCCTCCACTTT. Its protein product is CASSQEDRDTAPLHF.

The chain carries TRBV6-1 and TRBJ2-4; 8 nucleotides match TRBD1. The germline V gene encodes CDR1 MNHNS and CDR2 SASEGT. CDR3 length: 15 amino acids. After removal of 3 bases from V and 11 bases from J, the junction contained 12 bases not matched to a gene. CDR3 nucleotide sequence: TGTGCCAGCAGTGATCTGGACAGGGTCAGTTTGTTTCAGTACTTC. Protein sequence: CASSDLDRVSLFQYF.

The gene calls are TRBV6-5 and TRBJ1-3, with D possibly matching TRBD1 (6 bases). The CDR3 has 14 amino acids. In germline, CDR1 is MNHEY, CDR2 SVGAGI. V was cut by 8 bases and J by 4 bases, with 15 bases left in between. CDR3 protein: CASGYSGTGNTIYF. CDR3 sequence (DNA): TGTGCCAGCGGATACTCCGGGACAGGAAACACCATATATTTT.

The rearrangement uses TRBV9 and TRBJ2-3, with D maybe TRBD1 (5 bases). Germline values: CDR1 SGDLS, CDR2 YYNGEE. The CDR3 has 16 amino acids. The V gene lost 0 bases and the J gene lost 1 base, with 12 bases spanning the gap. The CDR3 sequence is CASSVVGQGGTDTQYF. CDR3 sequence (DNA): TGTGCCAGCAGCGTAGTGGGCCAGGGTGGCACAGATACGCAGTATTTT.

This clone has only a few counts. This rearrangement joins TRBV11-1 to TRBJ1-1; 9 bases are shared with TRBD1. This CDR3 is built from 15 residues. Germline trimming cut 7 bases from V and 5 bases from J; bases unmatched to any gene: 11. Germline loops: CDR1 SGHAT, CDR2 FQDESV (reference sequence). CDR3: CASNLWTGAGTEAFF. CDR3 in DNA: TGTGCCAGCAATTTGTGGACAGGGGCTGGGACTGAAGCTTTCTTT.

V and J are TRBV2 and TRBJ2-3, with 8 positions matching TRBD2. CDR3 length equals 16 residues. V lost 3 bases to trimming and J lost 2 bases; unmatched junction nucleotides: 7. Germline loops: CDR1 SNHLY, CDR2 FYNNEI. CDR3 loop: CASSEERGPSTDTQYF. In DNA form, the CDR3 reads TGTGCCAGCAGTGAGGAGCGGGGGCCCTCCACAGATACGCAGTATTTT.

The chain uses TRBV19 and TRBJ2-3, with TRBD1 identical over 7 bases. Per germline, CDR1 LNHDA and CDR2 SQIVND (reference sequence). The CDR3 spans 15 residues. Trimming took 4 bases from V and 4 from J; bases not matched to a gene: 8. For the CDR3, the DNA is TGTGCCAGTAGTACAAGACAGGGTAGGCCAGATACGCAGTATTTT. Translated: CASSTRQGRPDTQYF.

CDR3 amino acids: CASNPGGAGAIYEQYF. CDR3 nucleotide sequence: TGCGCCAGCAATCCTGGTGGGGCGGGGGCCATATACGAGCAGTACTTC. The chain uses TRBV5-1 and TRBJ2-7; tentatively, D is TRBD2 (7 bases). This CDR3 is built from 16 residues. The V gene lost 6 bases and the J gene lost 4 bases, with 23 bases spanning the gap. Germline lookup yields CDR1 SGHRS and CDR2 YFSETQ. The whole variable domain, remainder taken from reference TRBV5-1 and TRBJ2-7, is KAGVTQTPRYLIKTRGQQVTLSCSPISGHRSVSWYQQTPGQGLQFLFEYFSETQRNKGNFPGRFSGRQFSNSRSEMNVSTLELGDSALYLCASNPGGAGAIYEQYFGPGTRLTVT.

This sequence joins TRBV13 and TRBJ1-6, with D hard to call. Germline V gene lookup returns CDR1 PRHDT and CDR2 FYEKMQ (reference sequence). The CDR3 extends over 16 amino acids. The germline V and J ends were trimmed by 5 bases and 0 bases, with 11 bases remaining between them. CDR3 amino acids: CASSGREGSYNSPLHF. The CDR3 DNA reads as TGTGCCAGCAGCGGAAGGGAGGGCTCCTATAATTCACCCCTCCACTTT.

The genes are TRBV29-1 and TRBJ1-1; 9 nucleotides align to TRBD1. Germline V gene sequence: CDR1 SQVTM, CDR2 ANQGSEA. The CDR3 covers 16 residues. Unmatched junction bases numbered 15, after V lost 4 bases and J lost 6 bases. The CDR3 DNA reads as TGCAGCGTTGCCTCTTTTCGACAGGGGGTTGGACCTGAAGCTTTCTTT. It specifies CSVASFRQGVGPEAFF.

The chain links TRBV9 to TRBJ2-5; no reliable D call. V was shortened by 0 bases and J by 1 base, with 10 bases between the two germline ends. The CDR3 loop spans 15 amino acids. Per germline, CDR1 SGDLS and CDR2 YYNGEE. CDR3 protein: CASSVGAVTQETQYF. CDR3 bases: TGTGCCAGCAGCGTAGGCGCGGTGACCCAAGAGACCCAGTACTTC.

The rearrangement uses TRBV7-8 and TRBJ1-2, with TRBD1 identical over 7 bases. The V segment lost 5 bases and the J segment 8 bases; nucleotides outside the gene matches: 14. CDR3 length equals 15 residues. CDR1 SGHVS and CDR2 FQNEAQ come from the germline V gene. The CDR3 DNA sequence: TGTGCCAGCAGCCGCCGAACGACAGGGTCGGGGGGCTACACCTTC. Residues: CASSRRTTGSGGYTF.

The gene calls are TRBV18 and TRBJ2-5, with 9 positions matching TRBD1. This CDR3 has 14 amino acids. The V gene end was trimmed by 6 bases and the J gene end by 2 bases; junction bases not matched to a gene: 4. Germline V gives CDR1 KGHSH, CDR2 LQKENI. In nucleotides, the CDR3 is TGTGCCAGCTCGTCGGGACAGGGACAAGAGACCCAGTACTTC. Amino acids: CASSSGQGQETQYF.